The present TCR beta chain was sequenced within a study of OX40 agonist ivuxolimab in advanced cancers. For the wider study: Ivuxolimab was an agonistic, fully human IgG2 monoclonal antibody directed against OX40 (CD134), a costimulatory receptor. Intravenous ivuxolimab was administered to patients every 2 weeks at six dose levels: 0.01, 0.1, 0.3, 1.5, 3 and 10 mg/kg. The monotherapy dose-escalation portion (N of about 50 patients) of the phase I ivuxolimab trial is reported in the paper. Peripheral TCRbeta sequencing was intended to test whether TCR sequence diversity was altered and clonal T-cell expansion was caused by ivuxolimab. Among the 50 to 55 dose-escalation patients, 19 had hepatocellular carcinoma, 15 or so melanoma, 9 renal cell carcinoma and 9 head and neck cancer. Patients were allowed to have had prior anti-PD-1, anti-PD-L1 or anti-CTLA-4 therapy, and approximately 39% of the dose-escalation patients had been treated with checkpoint inhibitors. Partial responses were achieved by three dose-escalation patients, of whom one had hepatocellular carcinoma and two had cutaneous melanoma. In the dose-escalation cohort, nearly 85% of patients were male, and the mean age was approximately 60 years with a range of roughly 23 to 90. Paper-wide results and their limitations: Low levels of normalized T-cell clonal expansion were also seen in some patients who did not respond. At doses of 0.1 to 3.0 mg/kg, clonal expansion of both CD4+ and CD8+ blood T cells was observed from baseline to week 6. The antigen specificity of the clonally expanded peripheral T cells was not determined. After ivuxolimab, CD8+ T cells had more expanded clones than CD4+ T cells on average. In the 0.1-3.0 mg/kg groups, partial responders had among the lowest normalized peripheral clonal expansion, particularly in CD8+ T cells.

The CDR3 goes from the cysteine to the phenylalanine over 15 residues. CDR3 DNA is the only sequence kept; it has 45 bases, read in frame from the first base. Looking up the germline V gene (reference sequence) yields CDR1 LNHDA and CDR2 SQIVND. V is trimmed back by 5 bases and J by 3 bases, and the junction contains 6 bases that no gene match accounts for. As for this clone: Its antigen specificity is not known. Base qualities were left out, and no much larger clone turns up one base away.

To sequence the TCRbeta CDR3 region, genomic DNA was isolated from the sorted cells. TCRbeta CDR3 regions were sequenced using the immunoSEQ Assay. Held by TCRdb, this immuneACCESS table contains in-frame sequences only and omits some clones. Under half of the omission traces to an unresolved V gene where checked; the cause of the rest is unknown. For this sample the table gives roughly 100,000 clones, of which 85% to 95% were detected only once. The ten largest make up roughly 0.27% of the sample. Patients with a history of autoimmune disease or receiving systemic immunosuppression were excluded from the trial. In every dose cohort, peripheral blood was drawn for TCR sequencing at baseline, cycle 4 day 1, and cycle 7 day 1. The samples were drawn from a first-in-human, open-label, multicenter phase I dose-escalation trial of ivuxolimab. Adults with locally advanced or metastatic head and neck squamous cell, hepatocellular, melanoma or renal cell carcinoma were enrolled in the trial. Before TCR sequencing, CD4+ T cells and CD8+ T cells from peripheral blood were sorted into separate populations.

The TCR sequence derives from an adult with an advanced solid tumor such as melanoma, head and neck, liver or kidney cancer. The source was CD4+ or CD8+ T cells sorted from blood, collected in a trial of the OX40 agonist ivuxolimab. The V and J genes are TRBV19 and TRBJ2-7; 11 middle bases align to TRBD2. The CDR3 corresponds to CASSATSGDYYEQYF. The DNA sequence is TGTGCCAGTAGTGCGACTAGCGGGGATTACTACGAGCAGTACTTC. With all but the CDR3 taken from the reference TRBV19 and TRBJ2-7 genes, the full variable domain is: DGGITQSPKYLFRKEGQNVTLSCEQNLNHDAMYWYRQDPGQGLRLIYYSQIVNDFQKGDIAEGYSVSREKKESFPLTVTSAQKNPTAFYLCASSATSGDYYEQYFGPGTRLTVT.